This T cell receptor beta chain was captured in a study of cytomegalovirus exposure and HLA in healthy donors. Findings and caveats of the study: Rare sequences made up most TCRs, while some public TCRs were found in many donors.

In regard to this clone: Its target is unknown.

Libraries were prepared by immunoSEQ multiplex PCR; TCRdb keeps only in-frame clonotypes and omits some of them. The data hold more than 95,000 clones, with approximately 89% observed a single time. Trimming removed 6 bases from V and 4 bases from J; junction bases left unmatched: 12. There are 16 residues in the CDR3. Germline loops: CDR1 SGHVS, CDR2 FNYEAQ. The source material was PBMCs. This clonotype was obtained from a man aged 18 to 29 in good health and CMV-seronegative. The rearrangement uses TRBV7-6 and TRBJ2-1; 7 bases line up with TRBD2. This CDR3 reads CASRQTPTSAYNEQFF. The CDR3, as DNA: TGTGCCAGCAGACAGACACCCACTAGCGCTTACAATGAGCAGTTCTTC.